These 14 T cell receptor beta chains were all obtained from the same sample, sequenced in a study of graft-versus-host responses after intestinal transplantation. The table came from immunoSEQ multiplex PCR; TCRdb's copy has only in-frame clones and leaves some out. The top ten hold under 1.5% of the sample, which has more than 100,000 clones, roughly 93% seen once. The antigens these receptors bind are not known. The sequencing used unstimulated CD8+ T cells sorted from spleen or lymph node cells, collected before intestinal transplant. These receptors were obtained from a human donor who received an intestinal transplant.

The chain uses TRBV29-1 and TRBJ2-1; D may be TRBD2 (5 bases). The CDR3 is 11 amino acids. Trimming took 6 bases from V and 12 from J, leaving 15 bases between them. Germline V CDR1 and CDR2: SQVTM, ANQGSEA. CDR3 in amino acids: CSVQTRGGQFF. DNA of the CDR3: TGCAGCGTCCAAACTAGAGGCGGGCAGTTCTTC.

The gene calls are TRBV7-9 and TRBJ1-1; D gene ambiguous. The CDR3 runs 15 residues. V lost 1 base and J 1 base, leaving 10 bases between the germline ends. The germline CDR1 and CDR2 sequences are SEHNR and FQNEAQ (reference sequence). CDR3 nucleotides: TGTGCCAGCAGCTTAGACGGTCGGGGGAACACTGAAGCTTTCTTT. Translation gives CASSLDGRGNTEAFF.

The rearrangement uses TRBV9 and TRBJ2-5; 12 bases match TRBD2. In germline, CDR1 is SGDLS, CDR2 YYNGEE. The J segment lost 5 bases and the V segment lost 3 bases, leaving 8 bases of the junction unmatched. The CDR3 spans 16 residues. The CDR3 protein is CASSAASGGAQETQYF. The CDR3 region has the DNA TGTGCCAGCAGCGCTGCTAGCGGGGGGGCCCAGGAGACCCAGTACTTC.

CDR3 amino acids: CASPATLSYNSPLHF. CDR3 DNA sequence: TGCGCCAGCCCAGCCACTCTCTCCTATAATTCACCCCTCCACTTT. V gene TRBV4-1 combines with J gene TRBJ1-6; D remains unclear. Germline CDR1 reads MGHRA; CDR2 reads YSYEKL. The CDR3 runs to 15 residues. Trimming stripped 8 bases from V and 0 bases from J, with 11 bases between.

The CDR3 sequence: CASSYGGGYTF. As DNA, the CDR3 is TGTGCCAGCAGTTACGGGGGGGGCTACACCTTC. The chain is built from TRBV6-5 and TRBJ1-2, with D possibly matching TRBD1 (5 bases). This CDR3 has 11 amino acids. V lost 2 bases to trimming and J lost 8 bases, with 6 bases between them. The germline V gene encodes CDR1 MNHEY and CDR2 SVGAGI.

The J gene is TRBJ2-3, the V gene TRBV6-1; D possibly matches TRBD1 or TRBD2 (6 bases each). This CDR3 has 15 amino acids. Deletions cut 6 bases from V and 8 bases from J, with 21 bases between. CDR1 and CDR2 (germline): MNHNS, SASEGT. Written as DNA, the CDR3 is TGTGCCAGCAGAGGGGGACTTTCTCCATGGGGTACGCAGTATTTT. It encodes CASRGGLSPWGTQYF.

V gene TRBV19 combines with J gene TRBJ2-2; TRBD2 might be the D (5 bases). The V and J ends lost 7 bases and 5 bases respectively, with 17 bases between them. Germline assignment: CDR1 LNHDA and CDR2 SQIVND (reference sequence). CDR3 size: 15 residues. Here the CDR3 DNA reads TGTGCCAGTAAATGGGAGCGCCGAGGGACCGGGGAGCTGTTTTTT. This gives the protein CASKWERRGTGELFF.

V gene TRBV7-3 combines with J gene TRBJ1-1; D possibly corresponds to TRBD1 (6 bases). The V gene's germline CDR1 is SGHTA and CDR2 FQGTGA. The ends were cut back, 8 bases at V and 2 bases at J, with 15 bases in the middle. There are 14 residues in the CDR3. CDR3 protein: CASHLTGTNTEAFF. The CDR3 DNA sequence: TGTGCCAGCCATTTAACAGGGACTAACACTGAAGCTTTCTTT.

Written as DNA, the CDR3 is TGTGCCACCACAATGGTCGCTAGCGGGAAGGGGAGGGAGTTCTTC. Protein sequence: CATTMVASGKGREFF. The chain carries TRBV27 and TRBJ2-1, with 9 nucleotides matching TRBD2. In germline, CDR1 is MNHEY, CDR2 SMNVEV (reference sequence). This CDR3 is built from 15 residues. V trimming: 10 bases; J trimming: 14 bases; junction bases outside the gene matches: 21.

The V call is TRBV4-1, the J call TRBJ1-1; unclear D gene. Germline lookup yields CDR1 MGHRA and CDR2 YSYEKL. This CDR3 is 14 amino acids long. V shed 4 bases and J shed 0 bases, with 9 bases lying between them. The CDR3 is CASSPIQVNTEAFF. The CDR3 nucleotides read TGCGCCAGCAGCCCGATTCAGGTGAACACTGAAGCTTTCTTT.

V and J are TRBV30 and TRBJ2-7; 8 nucleotides line up with TRBD1. The germline V gene encodes CDR1 GTSNPN and CDR2 SVGIG (reference sequence). The CDR3 extends over 15 amino acids. With 2 bases clipped from V and 7 bases from J, the junction kept 13 bases outside the gene matches. CDR3 nucleotide sequence: TGTGCCTGGAGTCGAATAGACAGGGGAGATTTGGAGCAGTACTTC. It translates to CAWSRIDRGDLEQYF.

Only one count was recorded for this clone. CDR3 sequence (DNA): TGTGCCAGTAGTATTACAGGGGGGGTTTACGAGCAGTACTTC. It codes for CASSITGGVYEQYF. The chain has TRBV19 and TRBJ2-5; tentatively, D is TRBD1 (8 bases). The better agreement between TRBJ2-7 and the DNA end casts doubt on the J call. Germline V lookup: CDR1 LNHDA, CDR2 SQIVND (reference sequence). This CDR3 comprises 14 residues.

Only one count was recorded for this clone. The chain employs TRBV5-1 and TRBJ2-1; TRBD2 matches 9 bases. Germline CDR1 and CDR2: SGHRS and YFSETQ. V trimming: 4 bases; J trimming: 9 bases; junction bases outside the gene matches: 11. The CDR3 has 15 amino acids. The CDR3 nucleotides read TGCGCCAGCAGCCCCCTGGCGGGGGGGCCAGTTGAGCAGTTCTTC. The encoded protein is CASSPLAGGPVEQFF. Using reference TRBV5-1 and TRBJ2-1 for the parts outside the CDR3, the full variable domain is KAGVTQTPRYLIKTRGQQVTLSCSPISGHRSVSWYQQTPGQGLQFLFEYFSETQRNKGNFPGRFSGRQFSNSRSEMNVSTLELGDSALYLCASSPLAGGPVEQFFGPGTRLTVL.

This clone was counted once. V usage is TRBV12-5 and J usage is TRBJ1-6, with TRBD1 as a possible D gene (5 bases). V was clipped by 1 base and J by 9 bases, with 7 bases between them. Germline CDR1 and CDR2: LGHNT and FRNRAP. This CDR3 is built from 13 residues. CDR3 sequence reads: CASGLEGVSPLHF. The CDR3 DNA is TGTGCTAGTGGTTTGGAAGGGGTTTCACCCCTCCACTTT.